The 21 T cell receptor beta chains below come from one sample, sequenced in a study of cytomegalovirus exposure and HLA in healthy donors. 13 Jbeta primers and 60 Vbeta primers were used for the PCR. Profiled with immunoSEQ multiplex PCR; TCRdb holds only in-frame clones, not every one. The sample shows about 150,000 clones, 66% of them seen only once. The sequenced sample consisted of PBMCs. Source of these receptors: a human donor in good health.

This clone was detected a few times. The CDR3 sequence is CASSLGQGNEQFF. The CDR3 DNA follows: TGTGCCAGCAGTTTAGGCCAGGGGAATGAGCAGTTCTTC. The chain recombines TRBV27 with TRBJ2-1, with D perhaps matching TRBD1 (6 bases). Germline CDR1 and CDR2: MNHEY and SMNVEV (reference sequence). The CDR3 runs to 13 residues. V lost 2 bases to trimming and J lost 7 bases, with 9 bases between them.

V is TRBV28 and J is TRBJ1-4, with 8 bases lining up with TRBD1. From germline, CDR1 is MDHEN and CDR2 SYDVKM. CDR3 size: 16 residues. Trimming removed 4 bases from V and 6 bases from J; junction bases left unmatched: 10. The CDR3 spells CASSSPRTGRDEKLFF. CDR3 sequence (DNA): TGTGCCAGCAGTTCACCGCGGACAGGGAGGGATGAAAAACTGTTTTTT.

This chain uses TRBV27 with TRBJ2-7; 12 nucleotides line up with TRBD1. With V trimmed by 6 bases and J by 4 bases, 7 bases remained unmatched. The CDR3 has 15 residues. In germline, CDR1 is MNHEY, CDR2 SMNVEV (reference sequence). The CDR3, as DNA: TGTGCCAGCAGCGGGGGGACAGGGGGCATTTACGAGCAGTACTTC. It is translated as CASSGGTGGIYEQYF.

The chain recombines TRBV10-3 with TRBJ2-7; D is perhaps TRBD2 (5 bases). The CDR3 contains 13 residues. V was trimmed by 2 bases and J by 7 bases, leaving 12 bases between them. Germline lookup yields CDR1 ENHRY and CDR2 SYGVKD. CDR3 nucleotide sequence: TGTGCCATCAGTGAGACGCCAGGCGGGGAGCAGTACTTC. This codes for CAISETPGGEQYF.

The V and J genes are TRBV25-1 and TRBJ2-1; D remains ambiguous. CDR1 MGHDK and CDR2 SYGVNS come from the germline V gene. CDR3 length equals 14 residues. Deletions cut 7 bases from V and 4 bases from J, with 14 bases between. The CDR3 region has the DNA TGTGCCAGCACCACCTCTGGCGGTTACAATGAGCAGTTCTTC. The encoded protein is CASTTSGGYNEQFF.

The chain recombines TRBV5-1 with TRBJ2-7, with 9 bases lining up with TRBD1. Per germline, CDR1 SGHRS and CDR2 YFSETQ. CDR3 size: 14 residues. The V segment lost 4 bases and the J segment 2 bases; nucleotides outside the gene matches: 4. The CDR3 region is CASSMDRGPYEQYF. The DNA of the CDR3 is TGCGCCAGCAGCATGGACAGGGGCCCCTACGAGCAGTACTTC.

This chain connects TRBV5-1 to TRBJ2-1, with TRBD2 identical over 10 bases. The CDR3 extends over 15 amino acids. In germline, CDR1 is SGHRS, CDR2 YFSETQ. V was pared by 2 bases and J by 9 bases, with 8 bases of the junction left unmatched. CDR3 sequence: CASSFRLAGDGEQFF. The CDR3 DNA reads as TGCGCCAGCAGCTTTAGGCTAGCGGGAGACGGTGAGCAGTTCTTC. The variable domain in full, with the rest retrieved from reference TRBV5-1 and TRBJ2-1, is KAGVTQTPRYLIKTRGQQVTLSCSPISGHRSVSWYQQTPGQGLQFLFEYFSETQRNKGNFPGRFSGRQFSNSRSEMNVSTLELGDSALYLCASSFRLAGDGEQFFGPGTRLTVL.

The chain recombines TRBV4-3 with TRBJ2-7, with 7 bases lining up with TRBD1. This CDR3 is 14 amino acids long. After removal of 3 bases from V and 0 bases from J, the junction contained 2 bases not matched to a gene. The germline gives CDR1 LGHNA, CDR2 YSLEER. The CDR3 spells CASSHDRDSYEQYF. CDR3 DNA: TGCGCCAGCAGCCACGACAGGGACTCCTACGAGCAGTACTTC.

V and J are TRBV19 and TRBJ1-4, with TRBD1 identical over 7 bases. V gave up 9 bases and J gave up 5 bases; unmatched junction bases: 9. Looked up from germline, CDR1 is LNHDA and CDR2 is SQIVND (reference sequence). CDR3 length equals 14 residues. The CDR3 DNA sequence: TGTGCCAGCCTCAACAGGGGCGGGAATGAAAAACTGTTTTTT. Its translation: CASLNRGGNEKLFF.

The genes are TRBV5-1 and TRBJ2-7; 7 bases are shared with TRBD2. The CDR3 loop spans 14 amino acids. Losses at the gene ends were 1 base for V and 2 bases for J; bases not matched to a gene: 3. Looked up from germline, CDR1 is SGHRS and CDR2 is YFSETQ. CDR3 sequence: CASSLTSDPYEQYF. The CDR3 DNA reads as TGCGCCAGCAGCTTGACTAGCGATCCCTACGAGCAGTACTTC.

This chain uses TRBV2 with TRBJ2-2; tentative D call: TRBD1 (6 bases). CDR1 SNHLY and CDR2 FYNNEI come from the germline V gene. This CDR3 has 14 residues. The V end lost 6 bases, the J end lost 2 bases, and 10 bases lay between the germline ends. The CDR3 DNA is TGTGCCAGCAGGAGGGGACAAAACACCGGGGAGCTGTTTTTT. This sequence encodes CASRRGQNTGELFF.

The chain carries TRBV7-8 and TRBJ2-5; TRBD1 matches at 8 bases. The V segment lost 5 bases and the J segment 1 base; nucleotides outside the gene matches: 9. The CDR3 is 16 amino acids. Germline lookup yields CDR1 SGHVS and CDR2 FQNEAQ. CDR3 DNA sequence: TGTGCCAGCAGCGCTAGGACAGGGAGGACCCAAGAGACCCAGTACTTC. Residues: CASSARTGRTQETQYF.

This clone was counted only a few times. This chain uses TRBV7-6 with TRBJ1-1; D not resolved. The V gene's germline CDR1 is SGHVS and CDR2 FNYEAQ. This CDR3 has 15 amino acids. Trimming removed 5 bases from V and 0 bases from J, with 13 bases in between. CDR3: CASSPSGVLNTEAFF. The CDR3 nucleotides are TGTGCCAGCAGCCCATCCGGGGTGCTGAACACTGAAGCTTTCTTT.

The CDR3 nucleotides are TGTGCTAGTGGCTGGGGAACTAGCGGTTACAATGAGCAGTTCTTC. This gives the protein CASGWGTSGYNEQFF. The chain employs TRBV12-5 and TRBJ2-1; 8 positions match TRBD2. The CDR3 contains 15 residues. Germline values: CDR1 LGHNT, CDR2 FRNRAP. V dropped 6 bases and J dropped 4; count of bases not matched to a gene: 8. The entire variable domain, with the rest obtained from reference TRBV12-5 and TRBJ2-1, is as follows: DARVTQTPRHKVTEMGQEVTMRCQPILGHNTVFWYRQTMMQGLELLAYFRNRAPLDDSGMPKDRFSAEMPDATLATLKIQPSEPRDSAVYFCASGWGTSGYNEQFFGPGTRLTVL.

The chain joins TRBV7-2 to TRBJ1-3, with D unclear. Trimming removed 5 bases from V and 0 bases from J, with 11 bases in between. From germline, CDR1 is SGHTA and CDR2 FQGNSA. The CDR3 covers 15 residues. In nucleotides, the CDR3 is TGTGCCAGCAGCCCTCAGGTTCTCTCTGGAAACACCATATATTTT. Residues: CASSPQVLSGNTIYF.

The chain has TRBV27 and TRBJ2-7; TRBD1 might be the D (6 bases). CDR3 length: 14 amino acids. V was shortened by 8 bases and J by 1 base, with 15 bases between the two germline ends. Germline values: CDR1 MNHEY, CDR2 SMNVEV (reference sequence). The CDR3 region has the DNA TGTGCCAGCGCGGCACAGGGTTTATCCTACGAGCAGTACTTC. Its protein product is CASAAQGLSYEQYF.

The chain combines TRBV2 with TRBJ1-2, with 8 bases fitting TRBD1. Trimming cost V 4 bases and J 1 base; bases outside gene matches: 5. Germline V gene sequence: CDR1 SNHLY, CDR2 FYNNEI. The CDR3 contains 15 residues. The CDR3 spells CASSAGGTINYGYTF. In DNA form, the CDR3 reads TGTGCCAGCAGTGCAGGGGGCACAATTAACTATGGCTACACCTTC.

The rearrangement joins TRBV4-3 to TRBJ2-2; D is uncertain. CDR1 and CDR2 (germline): LGHNA, YSLEER. The germline V and J ends were trimmed by 0 bases and 4 bases, with 6 bases remaining between them. This CDR3 is built from 14 residues. The chain's CDR3 is CASSQEFFTGELFF. Here the CDR3 DNA reads TGCGCCAGCAGCCAAGAATTCTTCACCGGGGAGCTGTTTTTT.

The V gene is TRBV7-9, the J gene TRBJ2-1, with 9 bases fitting TRBD2. V shed 0 bases, J shed 0 bases, and the junction held 0 bases outside the gene matches. Germline CDR1 reads SEHNR; CDR2 reads FQNEAQ (reference sequence). The CDR3 loop spans 16 amino acids. The CDR3 here is CASSLAGLASYNEQFF. CDR3 bases: TGTGCCAGCAGCTTAGCGGGACTAGCCTCCTACAATGAGCAGTTCTTC.

V gene TRBV28 combines with J gene TRBJ2-7, with D tentatively TRBD2 (5 bases). The CDR3 extends over 13 amino acids. Trimming shortened V by 2 bases and J by 4 bases, and 9 bases separated the two germline ends. Germline CDR1 is MDHEN and CDR2 is SYDVKM. For the CDR3, the DNA is TGTGCCAGCAGTTTAGCGGGCCTTTACGAGCAGTACTTC. As protein: CASSLAGLYEQYF.

Only a few counts were recorded for this clone. V usage is TRBV4-2 and J usage is TRBJ1-4, with D hard to call. The CDR3 covers 15 residues. The V end lost 1 base, the J end lost 0 bases, and 6 bases lay between the germline ends. Germline-derived CDR1 and CDR2 are LGHNA and YNFKEQ. CDR3 nucleotides: TGTGCCAGCAGCCAAGTGGTAGCAACTAATGAAAAACTGTTTTTT. It yields the protein CASSQVVATNEKLFF.